The rows below give T cell receptor beta chains drawn from one sample of a study of T cells in Graves' hyperthyroidism and ophthalmopathy. TCRdb reanalysed the multiplex PCR reads using MiXCR and keeps one entry per CDR3 protein. The repertoire holds approximately 600,000 distinct CDR3 sequences, approximately 15% seen once, with roughly 7% in the top ten. The material sequenced was blood. These TCRs come from a woman aged 18-29 years with Graves' ophthalmopathy. CDR3s include the opening cysteine and the closing phenylalanine or tryptophan.

J	V	CDR3
TRBJ2-7	TRBV25-1	CASSEGDSGFYEQYF
TRBJ2-7	TRBV10-3	CAISEGTSGTYEQYF
TRBJ2-1	TRBV19	CASSKPGQGAGNEQFF
TRBJ2-5	TRBV3-1	CASSYPSGRGRETQYF
TRBJ2-5	TRBV6-1	CASSEGTGLGVETQYF
TRBJ2-7	TRBV19	CASSSNSAYEQYF
TRBJ2-7	TRBV6-5	CASSYFGSSGVSYEQYF
TRBJ1-2	TRBV19	CASRAIGQEYGYTF
TRBJ2-1	TRBV20-1	CSARLPDSPYDEQFF
TRBJ1-6	TRBV28	CASRAGGVVNSPLHF
TRBJ2-3	TRBV28	CASSPWGLTDTQYF
TRBJ2-1	TRBV20-1	CSARDRGRTNEQFF
TRBJ1-4	TRBV12-3/TRBV12-4	CASSQVLGGNEKLFF
TRBJ2-7	TRBV18	CASSPSGTGVEQYF
TRBJ1-4	TRBV2	CASGRQEEKLFF
TRBJ2-7	TRBV9	CASSESGSGYEQYF
TRBJ2-1	TRBV5-5	CASSPGSPTSSSYNEQFF
TRBJ2-3	TRBV3-1	CASSFTRYPVSSRSDTQYF
TRBJ2-7	TRBV19	CASKDSGTGPAYEQYF
TRBJ1-2	TRBV20-1	CSARDPWNRDSGFYGYTF